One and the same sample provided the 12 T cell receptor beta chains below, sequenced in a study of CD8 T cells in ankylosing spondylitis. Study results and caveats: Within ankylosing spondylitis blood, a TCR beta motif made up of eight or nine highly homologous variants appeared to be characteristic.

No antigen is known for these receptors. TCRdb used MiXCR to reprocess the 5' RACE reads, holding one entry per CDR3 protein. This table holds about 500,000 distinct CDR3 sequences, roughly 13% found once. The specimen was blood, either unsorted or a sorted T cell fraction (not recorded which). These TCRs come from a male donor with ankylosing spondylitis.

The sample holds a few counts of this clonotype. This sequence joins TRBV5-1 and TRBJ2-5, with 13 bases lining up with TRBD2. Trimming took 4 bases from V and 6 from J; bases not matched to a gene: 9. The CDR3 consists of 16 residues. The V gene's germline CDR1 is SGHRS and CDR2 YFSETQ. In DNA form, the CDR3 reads TGCGCCAGCAGCAGGACGACTAGCGGGAGGTTACAGACCCAGTACTTC. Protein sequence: CASSRTTSGRLQTQYF.

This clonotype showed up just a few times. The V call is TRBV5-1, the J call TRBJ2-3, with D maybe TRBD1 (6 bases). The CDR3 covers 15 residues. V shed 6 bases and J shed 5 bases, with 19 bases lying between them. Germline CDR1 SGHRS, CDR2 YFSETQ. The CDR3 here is CASTPAAGEGDTQYF. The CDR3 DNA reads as TGCGCCAGCACCCCGGCGGCAGGGGAAGGAGATACGCAGTATTTT.

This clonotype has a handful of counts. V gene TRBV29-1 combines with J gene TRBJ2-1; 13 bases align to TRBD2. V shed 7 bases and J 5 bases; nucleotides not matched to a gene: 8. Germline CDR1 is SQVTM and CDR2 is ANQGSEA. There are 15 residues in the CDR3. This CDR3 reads CSALPGLAGDNEQFF. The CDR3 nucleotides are TGCAGCGCTCTTCCCGGACTAGCGGGGGACAATGAGCAGTTCTTC.

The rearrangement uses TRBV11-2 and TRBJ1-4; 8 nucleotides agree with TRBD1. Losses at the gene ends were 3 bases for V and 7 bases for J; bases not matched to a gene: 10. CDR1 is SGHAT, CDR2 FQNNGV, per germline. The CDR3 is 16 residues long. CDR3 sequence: CASSFPTGGASEKLFF. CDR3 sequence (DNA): TGTGCCAGCAGCTTTCCAACAGGGGGGGCGAGTGAAAAACTGTTTTTT.

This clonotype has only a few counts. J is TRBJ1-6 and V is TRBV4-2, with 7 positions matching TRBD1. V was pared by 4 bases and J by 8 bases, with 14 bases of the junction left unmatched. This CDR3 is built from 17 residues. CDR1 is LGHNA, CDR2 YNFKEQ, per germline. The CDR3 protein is CASSPTGTARKDSPLHF. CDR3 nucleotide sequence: TGTGCCAGCAGCCCCACCGGGACAGCAAGGAAAGATTCACCCCTCCACTTT.

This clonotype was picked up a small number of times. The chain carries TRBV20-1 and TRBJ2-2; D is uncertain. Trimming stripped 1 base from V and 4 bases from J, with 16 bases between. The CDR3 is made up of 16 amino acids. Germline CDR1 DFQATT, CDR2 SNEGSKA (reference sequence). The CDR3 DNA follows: TGCAGTGCTAGAGGGCTCGGTCAGTATGGCACCGGGGAGCTGTTTTTT. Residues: CSARGLGQYGTGELFF.

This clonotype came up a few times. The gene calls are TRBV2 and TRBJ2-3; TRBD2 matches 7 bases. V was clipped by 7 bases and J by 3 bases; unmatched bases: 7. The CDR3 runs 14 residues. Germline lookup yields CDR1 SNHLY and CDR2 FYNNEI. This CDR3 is CASTDGRSTDTQYF. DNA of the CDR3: TGTGCCAGCACTGACGGGAGGTCGACAGATACGCAGTATTTT.

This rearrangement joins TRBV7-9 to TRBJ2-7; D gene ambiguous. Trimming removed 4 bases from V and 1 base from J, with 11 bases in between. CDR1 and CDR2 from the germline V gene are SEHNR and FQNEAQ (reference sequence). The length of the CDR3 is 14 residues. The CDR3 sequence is CASSSGSVSYEQYF. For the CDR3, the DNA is TGTGCCAGCAGCTCCGGCTCGGTTTCCTACGAGCAGTACTTC.

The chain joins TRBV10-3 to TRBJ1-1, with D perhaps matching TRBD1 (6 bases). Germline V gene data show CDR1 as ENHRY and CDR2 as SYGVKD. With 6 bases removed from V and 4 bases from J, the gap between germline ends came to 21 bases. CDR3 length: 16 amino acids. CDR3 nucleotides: TGTGCCATCAGGCCAATGACAGGCGGGGCCGGCACTGAAGCTTTCTTT. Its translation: CAIRPMTGGAGTEAFF.

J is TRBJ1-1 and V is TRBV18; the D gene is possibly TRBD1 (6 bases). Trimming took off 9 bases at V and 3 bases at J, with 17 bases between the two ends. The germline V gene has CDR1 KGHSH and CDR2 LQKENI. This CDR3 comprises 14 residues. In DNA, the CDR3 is TGTGCCAGTTCCCAGACGGGGGCGGACACTGAAGCTTTCTTT. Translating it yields CASSQTGADTEAFF. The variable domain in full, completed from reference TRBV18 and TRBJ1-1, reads NAGVMQNPRHLVRRRGQEARLRCSPMKGHSHVYWYRQLPEEGLKFMVYLQKENIIDESGMPKERFSAEFPKEGPSILRIQQVVRGDSAAYFCASSQTGADTEAFFGQGTRLTVV.

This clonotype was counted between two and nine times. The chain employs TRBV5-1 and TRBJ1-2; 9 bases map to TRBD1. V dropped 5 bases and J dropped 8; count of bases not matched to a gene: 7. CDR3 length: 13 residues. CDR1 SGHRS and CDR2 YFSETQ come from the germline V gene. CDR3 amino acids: CASSPNRGPGYTF. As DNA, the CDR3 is TGCGCCAGCAGTCCGAACAGGGGGCCCGGCTACACCTTC.

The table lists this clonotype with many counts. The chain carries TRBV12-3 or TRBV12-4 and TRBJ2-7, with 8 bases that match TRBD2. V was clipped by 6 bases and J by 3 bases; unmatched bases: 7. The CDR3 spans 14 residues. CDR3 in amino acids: CASSSTSGGYEQYF. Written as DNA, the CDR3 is TGTGCCAGCAGCTCCACTAGCGGAGGCTACGAGCAGTACTTC.